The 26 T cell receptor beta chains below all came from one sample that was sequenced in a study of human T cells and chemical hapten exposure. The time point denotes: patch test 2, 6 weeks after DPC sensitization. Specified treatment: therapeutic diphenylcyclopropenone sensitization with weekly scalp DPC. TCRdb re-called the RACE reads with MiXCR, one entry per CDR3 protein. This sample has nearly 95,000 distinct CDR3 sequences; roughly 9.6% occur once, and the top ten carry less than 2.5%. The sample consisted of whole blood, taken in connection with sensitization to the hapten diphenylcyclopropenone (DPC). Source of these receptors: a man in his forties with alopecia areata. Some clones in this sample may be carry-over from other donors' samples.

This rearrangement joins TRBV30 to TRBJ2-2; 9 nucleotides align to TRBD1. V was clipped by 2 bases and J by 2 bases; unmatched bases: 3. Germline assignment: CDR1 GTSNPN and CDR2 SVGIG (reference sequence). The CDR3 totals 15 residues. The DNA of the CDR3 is TGTGCCTGGAGTCCGGGACAGGGAAACACCGGGGAGCTGTTTTTT. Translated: CAWSPGQGNTGELFF.

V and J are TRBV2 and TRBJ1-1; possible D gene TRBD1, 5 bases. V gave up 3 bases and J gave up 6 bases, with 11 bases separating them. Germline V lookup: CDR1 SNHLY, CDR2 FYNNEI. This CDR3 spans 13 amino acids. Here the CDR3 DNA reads TGTGCCAGCAGTGACCCAGGGAGGTCTGAAGCTTTCTTT. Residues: CASSDPGRSEAFF.

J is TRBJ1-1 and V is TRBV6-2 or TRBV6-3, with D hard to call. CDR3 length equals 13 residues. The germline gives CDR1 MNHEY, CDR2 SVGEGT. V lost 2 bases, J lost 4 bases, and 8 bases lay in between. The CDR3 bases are TGTGCCAGCAGTTACAGGGCCGGCACTGAAGCTTTCTTT. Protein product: CASSYRAGTEAFF.

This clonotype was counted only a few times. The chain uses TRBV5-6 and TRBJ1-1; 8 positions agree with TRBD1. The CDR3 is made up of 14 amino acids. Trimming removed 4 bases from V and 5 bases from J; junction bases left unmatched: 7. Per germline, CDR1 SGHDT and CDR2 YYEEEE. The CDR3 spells CASSPDRVRTEAFF. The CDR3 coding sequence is TGTGCCAGCAGCCCGGACAGGGTAAGGACTGAAGCTTTCTTT.

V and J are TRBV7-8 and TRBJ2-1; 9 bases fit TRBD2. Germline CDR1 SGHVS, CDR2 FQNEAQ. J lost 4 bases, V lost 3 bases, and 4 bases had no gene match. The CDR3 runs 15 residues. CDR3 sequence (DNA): TGTGCCAGCAGCTTTAGCGGGAGTTTTTACAATGAGCAGTTCTTC. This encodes CASSFSGSFYNEQFF.

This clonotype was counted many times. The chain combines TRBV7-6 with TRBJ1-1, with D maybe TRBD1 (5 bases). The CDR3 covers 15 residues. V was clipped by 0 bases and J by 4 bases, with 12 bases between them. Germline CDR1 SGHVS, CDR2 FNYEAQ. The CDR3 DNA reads TGTGCCAGCAGCTTAGCTGTCGGGGGGGGCACTGAAGCTTTCTTT. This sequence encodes CASSLAVGGGTEAFF.

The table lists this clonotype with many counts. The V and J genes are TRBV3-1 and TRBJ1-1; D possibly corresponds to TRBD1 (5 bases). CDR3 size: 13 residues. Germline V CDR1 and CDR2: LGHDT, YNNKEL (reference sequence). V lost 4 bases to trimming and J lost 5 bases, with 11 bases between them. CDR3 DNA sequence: TGTGCCAGCAGCCTACGAGGGGATACTGAAGCTTTCTTT. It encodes CASSLRGDTEAFF.

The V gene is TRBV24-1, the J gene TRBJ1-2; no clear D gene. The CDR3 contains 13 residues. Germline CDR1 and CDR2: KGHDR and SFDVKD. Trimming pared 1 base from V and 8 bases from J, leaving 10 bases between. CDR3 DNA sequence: TGTGCCACCAGTGATTTTAAGGCGGAGGGCTACACCTTC. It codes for CATSDFKAEGYTF.

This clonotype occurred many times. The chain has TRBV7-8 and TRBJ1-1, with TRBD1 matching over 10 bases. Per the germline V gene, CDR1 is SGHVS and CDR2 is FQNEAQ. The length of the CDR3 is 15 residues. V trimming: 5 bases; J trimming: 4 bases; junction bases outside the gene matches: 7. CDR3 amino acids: CASSLGTGAGTEAFF. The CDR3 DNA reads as TGTGCCAGCAGCCTCGGGACAGGGGCGGGCACTGAAGCTTTCTTT.

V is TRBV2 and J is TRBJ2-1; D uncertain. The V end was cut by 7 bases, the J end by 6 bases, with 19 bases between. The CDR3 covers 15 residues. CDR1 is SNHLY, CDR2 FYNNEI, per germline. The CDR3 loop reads CASNTQPDTGNEQFF. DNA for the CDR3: TGTGCCAGCAATACGCAGCCCGATACGGGCAATGAGCAGTTCTTC. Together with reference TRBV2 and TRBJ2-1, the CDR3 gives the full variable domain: EPEVTQTPSHQVTQMGQEVILRCVPISNHLYFYWYRQILGQKVEFLVSFYNNEISEKSEIFDDQFSVERPDGSNFTLKIRSTKLEDSAMYFCASNTQPDTGNEQFFGPGTRLTVL.

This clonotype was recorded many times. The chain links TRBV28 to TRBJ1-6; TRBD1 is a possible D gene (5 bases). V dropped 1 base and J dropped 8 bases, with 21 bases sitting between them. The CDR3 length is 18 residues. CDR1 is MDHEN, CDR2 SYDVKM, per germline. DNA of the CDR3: TGTGCCAGCAGTTTATTGGGTTCCGCGGCAGGGTTCGATTCACCCCTCCACTTT. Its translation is CASSLLGSAAGFDSPLHF.

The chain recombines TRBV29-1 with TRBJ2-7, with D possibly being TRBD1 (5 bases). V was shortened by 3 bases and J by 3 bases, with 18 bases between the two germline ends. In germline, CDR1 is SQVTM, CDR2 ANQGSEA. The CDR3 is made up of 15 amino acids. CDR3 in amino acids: CSVDQGGGRYYEQYF. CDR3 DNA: TGCAGCGTTGACCAGGGTGGTGGGCGCTACTACGAGCAGTACTTC.

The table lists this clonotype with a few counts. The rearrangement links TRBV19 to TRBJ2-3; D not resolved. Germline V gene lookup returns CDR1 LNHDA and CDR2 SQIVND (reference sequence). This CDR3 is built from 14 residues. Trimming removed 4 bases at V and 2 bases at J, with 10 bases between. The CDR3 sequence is CASSTSPHTDTQYF. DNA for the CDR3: TGTGCCAGTAGTACCTCGCCCCACACAGATACGCAGTATTTT. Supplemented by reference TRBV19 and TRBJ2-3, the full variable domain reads DGGITQSPKYLFRKEGQNVTLSCEQNLNHDAMYWYRQDPGQGLRLIYYSQIVNDFQKGDIAEGYSVSREKKESFPLTVTSAQKNPTAFYLCASSTSPHTDTQYFGPGTRLTVL.

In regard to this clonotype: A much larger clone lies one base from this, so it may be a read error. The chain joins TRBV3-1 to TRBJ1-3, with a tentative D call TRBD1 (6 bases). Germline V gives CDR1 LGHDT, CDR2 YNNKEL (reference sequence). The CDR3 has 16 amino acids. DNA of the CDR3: TGTGCCAGCAACCAAGGACGGGGAGGGGGTCGGAACACCATATATTTT. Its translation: CASNQGRGGGRNTIYF. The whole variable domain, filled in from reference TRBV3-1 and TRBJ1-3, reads DTAVSQTPKYLVTQMGNDKSIKCEQNLGHDTMYWYKQDSKKFLKIMFSYNNKELIINETVPNRFSPKSPDKAHLNLHINSLELGDSAVYFCASNQGRGGGRNTIYFGEGSWLTVV.

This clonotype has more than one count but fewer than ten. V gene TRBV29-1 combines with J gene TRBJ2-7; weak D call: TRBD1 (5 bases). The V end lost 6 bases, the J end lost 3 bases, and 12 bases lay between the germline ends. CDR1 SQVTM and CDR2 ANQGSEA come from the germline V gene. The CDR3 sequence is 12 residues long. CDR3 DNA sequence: TGCAGCGTCGTAACAGGCCTCTACGAGCAGTACTTC. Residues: CSVVTGLYEQYF.

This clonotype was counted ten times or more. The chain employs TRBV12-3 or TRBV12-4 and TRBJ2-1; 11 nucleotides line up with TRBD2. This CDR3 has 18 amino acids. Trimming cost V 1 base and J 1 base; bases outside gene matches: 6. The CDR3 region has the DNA TGTGCCAGCAGTTTAGGTAGCGGGAGGGCCCTATCCTACAATGAGCAGTTCTTC. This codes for CASSLGSGRALSYNEQFF.

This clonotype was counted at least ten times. The CDR3 sequence is CASSQDPSYSGNTIYF. Here the CDR3 DNA reads TGCGCCAGCAGCCAAGATCCGAGTTACTCTGGAAACACCATATATTTT. The rearrangement joins TRBV4-3 to TRBJ1-3; D uncertain. Trimming removed 0 bases from V and 0 bases from J, with 9 bases in between. The CDR3 runs to 16 residues. Germline values: CDR1 LGHNA, CDR2 YSLEER.

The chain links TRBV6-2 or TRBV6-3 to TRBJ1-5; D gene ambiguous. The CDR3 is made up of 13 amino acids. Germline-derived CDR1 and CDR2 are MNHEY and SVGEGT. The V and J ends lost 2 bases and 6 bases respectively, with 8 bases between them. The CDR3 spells CASSYRVGQPQHF. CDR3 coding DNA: TGTGCCAGCAGTTACCGGGTGGGTCAGCCCCAGCATTTT.

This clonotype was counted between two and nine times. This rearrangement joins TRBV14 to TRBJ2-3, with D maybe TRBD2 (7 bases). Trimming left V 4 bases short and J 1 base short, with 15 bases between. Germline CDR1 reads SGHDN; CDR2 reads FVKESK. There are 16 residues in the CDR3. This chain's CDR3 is CASSPKGGFGTDTQYF. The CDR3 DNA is TGTGCCAGCAGCCCGAAGGGGGGGTTTGGCACAGATACGCAGTATTTT. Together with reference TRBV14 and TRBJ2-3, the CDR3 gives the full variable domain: EAGVTQFPSHSVIEKGQTVTLRCDPISGHDNLYWYRRVMGKEIKFLLHFVKESKQDESGMPNNRFLAERTGGTYSTLKVQPAELEDSGVYFCASSPKGGFGTDTQYFGPGTRLTVL.

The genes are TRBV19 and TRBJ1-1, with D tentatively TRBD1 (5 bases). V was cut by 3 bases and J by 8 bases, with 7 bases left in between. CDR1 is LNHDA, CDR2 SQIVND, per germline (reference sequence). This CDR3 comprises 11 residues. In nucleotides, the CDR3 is TGTGCCAGTAGTATCGACAGAGAAGCTTTCTTT. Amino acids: CASSIDREAFF.

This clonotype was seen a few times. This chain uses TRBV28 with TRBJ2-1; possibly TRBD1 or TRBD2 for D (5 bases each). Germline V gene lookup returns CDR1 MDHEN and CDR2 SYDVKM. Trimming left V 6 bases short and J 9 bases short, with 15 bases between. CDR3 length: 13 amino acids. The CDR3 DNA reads TGTGCCAGCAGCCGAGTTTCAGGGACTGAGCAGTTCTTC. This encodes CASSRVSGTEQFF.

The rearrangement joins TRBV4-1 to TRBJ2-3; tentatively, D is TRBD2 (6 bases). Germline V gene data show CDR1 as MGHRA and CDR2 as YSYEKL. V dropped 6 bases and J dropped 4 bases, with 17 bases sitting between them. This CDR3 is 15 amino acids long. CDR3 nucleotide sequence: TGCGCCAGCAGTCGACTAGGGCTTGGGCCAGATACGCAGTATTTT. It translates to CASSRLGLGPDTQYF.

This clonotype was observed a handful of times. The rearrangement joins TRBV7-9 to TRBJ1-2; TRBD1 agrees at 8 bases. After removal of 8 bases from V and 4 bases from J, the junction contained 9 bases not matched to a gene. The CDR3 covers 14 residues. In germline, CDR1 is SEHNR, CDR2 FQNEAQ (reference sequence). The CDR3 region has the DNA TGTGCCAGCTATAGCACAGGGGGACGCTATGGCTACACCTTC. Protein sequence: CASYSTGGRYGYTF.

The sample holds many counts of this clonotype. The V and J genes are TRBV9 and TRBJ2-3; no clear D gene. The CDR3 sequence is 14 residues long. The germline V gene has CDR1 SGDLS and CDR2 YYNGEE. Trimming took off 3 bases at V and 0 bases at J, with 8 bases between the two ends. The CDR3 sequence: CASSASPSTDTQYF. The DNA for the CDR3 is TGTGCCAGCAGCGCGTCCCCTAGCACAGATACGCAGTATTTT.

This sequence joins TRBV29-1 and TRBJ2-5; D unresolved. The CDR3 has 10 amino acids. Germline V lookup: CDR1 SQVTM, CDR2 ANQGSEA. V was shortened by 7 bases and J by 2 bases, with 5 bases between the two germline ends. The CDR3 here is CSAAQETQYF. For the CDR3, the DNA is TGCAGCGCCGCACAAGAGACCCAGTACTTC.

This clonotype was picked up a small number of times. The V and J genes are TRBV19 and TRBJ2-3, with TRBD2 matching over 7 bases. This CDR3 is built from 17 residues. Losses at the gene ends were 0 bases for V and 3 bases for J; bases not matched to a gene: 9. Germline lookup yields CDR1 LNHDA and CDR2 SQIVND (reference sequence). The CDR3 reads CASSIDHGGSITDTQYF. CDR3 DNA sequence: TGTGCCAGTAGTATAGATCATGGCGGGAGTATTACAGATACGCAGTATTTT.